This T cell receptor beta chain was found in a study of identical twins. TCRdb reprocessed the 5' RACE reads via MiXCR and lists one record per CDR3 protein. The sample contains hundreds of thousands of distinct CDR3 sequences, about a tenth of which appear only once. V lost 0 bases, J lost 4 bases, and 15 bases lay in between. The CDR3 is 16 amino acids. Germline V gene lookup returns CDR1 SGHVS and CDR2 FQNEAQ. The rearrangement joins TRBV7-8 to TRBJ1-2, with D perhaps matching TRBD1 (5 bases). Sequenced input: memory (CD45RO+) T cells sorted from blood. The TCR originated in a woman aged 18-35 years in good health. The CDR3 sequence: CASSLASVRGTYGYTF. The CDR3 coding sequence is TGTGCCAGCAGCTTAGCTAGCGTGAGGGGCACCTATGGCTACACCTTC.